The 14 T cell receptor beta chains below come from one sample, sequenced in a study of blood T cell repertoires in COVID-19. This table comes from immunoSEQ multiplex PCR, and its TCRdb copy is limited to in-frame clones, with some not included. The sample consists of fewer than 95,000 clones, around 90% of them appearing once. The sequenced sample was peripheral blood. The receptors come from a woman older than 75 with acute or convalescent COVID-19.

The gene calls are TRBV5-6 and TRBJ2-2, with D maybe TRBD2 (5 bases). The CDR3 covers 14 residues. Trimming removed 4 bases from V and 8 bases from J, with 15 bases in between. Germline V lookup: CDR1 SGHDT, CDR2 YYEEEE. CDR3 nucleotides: TGTGCCAGCAGCCCCTTTAGAGGGTCAGGGGAGCTGTTTTTT. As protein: CASSPFRGSGELFF.

In DNA form, the CDR3 reads TGTGCCAGCAGAGGACAGAACTATGGCTACACCTTC. Translated: CASRGQNYGYTF. V usage is TRBV27 and J usage is TRBJ1-2, with D tentatively TRBD1 (6 bases). Looked up from germline, CDR1 is MNHEY and CDR2 is SMNVEV (reference sequence). This CDR3 has 12 amino acids. V lost 6 bases and J 2 bases, leaving 7 bases between the germline ends.

The CDR3 DNA reads as TGTGCCAGCAGTTTATTGGACTTAGGCTATGTCGCGGGCTACACCTTC. It specifies CASSLLDLGYVAGYTF. The chain uses TRBV28 and TRBJ1-2, with unresolved D. Between the trimmed V and J ends, which lost 1 base and 8 bases, there was a span of 20 bases. Germline assignment: CDR1 MDHEN and CDR2 SYDVKM. This CDR3 is 16 amino acids long.

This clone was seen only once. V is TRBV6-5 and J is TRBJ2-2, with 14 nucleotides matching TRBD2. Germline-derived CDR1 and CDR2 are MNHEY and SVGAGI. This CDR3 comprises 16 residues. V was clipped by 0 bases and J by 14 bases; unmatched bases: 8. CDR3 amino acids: CASSYSGTSGGLVLFF. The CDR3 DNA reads TGTGCCAGCAGTTACTCCGGGACTAGCGGGGGACTCGTTCTGTTTTTT.

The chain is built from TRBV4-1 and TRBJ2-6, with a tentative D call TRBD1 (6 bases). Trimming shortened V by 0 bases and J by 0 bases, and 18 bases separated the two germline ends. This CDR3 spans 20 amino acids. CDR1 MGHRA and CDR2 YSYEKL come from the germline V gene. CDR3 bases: TGCGCCAGCAGCCAAGAAGGCCGGCGACAGGCAAACTCTGGGGCCAACGTCCTGACTTTC. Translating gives CASSQEGRRQANSGANVLTF.

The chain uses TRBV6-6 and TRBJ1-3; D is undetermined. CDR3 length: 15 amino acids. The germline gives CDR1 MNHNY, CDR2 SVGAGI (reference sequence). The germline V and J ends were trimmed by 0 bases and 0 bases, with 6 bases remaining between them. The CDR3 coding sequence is TGTGCCAGCAGTTACTCGTTCTACTCTGGAAACACCATATATTTT. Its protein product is CASSYSFYSGNTIYF.

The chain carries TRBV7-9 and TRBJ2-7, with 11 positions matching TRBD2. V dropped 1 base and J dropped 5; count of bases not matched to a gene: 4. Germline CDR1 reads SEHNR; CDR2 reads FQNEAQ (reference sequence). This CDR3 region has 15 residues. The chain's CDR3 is CASSLDLAGGNEQYF. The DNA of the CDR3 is TGTGCCAGCAGCTTAGACCTAGCGGGAGGCAACGAGCAGTACTTC.

The CDR3 nucleotides read TGTGCCAGCAGCTTAGGAGGTAATAATCAGCCCCAGCATTTT. This codes for CASSLGGNNQPQHF. J is TRBJ1-5 and V is TRBV7-2, with unresolved D. Germline CDR1 and CDR2: SGHTA and FQGNSA. V lost 1 base and J lost 4, with 8 bases in between. This CDR3 contains 14 residues.

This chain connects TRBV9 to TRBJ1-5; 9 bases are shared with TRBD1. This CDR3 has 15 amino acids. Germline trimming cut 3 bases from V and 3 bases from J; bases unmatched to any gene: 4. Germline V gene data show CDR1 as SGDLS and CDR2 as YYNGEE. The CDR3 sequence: CASSGGTGNNQPQHF. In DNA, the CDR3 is TGTGCCAGCAGCGGGGGGACAGGGAACAATCAGCCCCAGCATTTT.

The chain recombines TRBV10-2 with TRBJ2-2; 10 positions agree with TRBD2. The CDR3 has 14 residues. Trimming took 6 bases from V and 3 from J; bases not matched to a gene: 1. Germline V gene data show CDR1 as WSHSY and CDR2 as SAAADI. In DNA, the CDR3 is TGCGCCAGCAGACTAGCGGGATACACCGGGGAGCTGTTTTTT. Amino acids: CASRLAGYTGELFF.

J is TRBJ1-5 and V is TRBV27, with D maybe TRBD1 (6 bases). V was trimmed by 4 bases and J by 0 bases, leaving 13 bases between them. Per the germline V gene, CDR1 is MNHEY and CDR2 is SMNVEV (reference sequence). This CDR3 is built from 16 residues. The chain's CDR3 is CASSSRQAYSNQPQHF. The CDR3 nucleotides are TGTGCCAGCAGTTCAAGACAGGCGTATAGCAATCAGCCCCAGCATTTT.

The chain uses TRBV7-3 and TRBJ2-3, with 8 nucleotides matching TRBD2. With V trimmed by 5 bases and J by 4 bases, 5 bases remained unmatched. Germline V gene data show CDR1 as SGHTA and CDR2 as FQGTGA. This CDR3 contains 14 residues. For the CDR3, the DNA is TGTGCCAGCAGCCGAGCGGGGGAGGCAGATACGCAGTATTTT. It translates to CASSRAGEADTQYF.

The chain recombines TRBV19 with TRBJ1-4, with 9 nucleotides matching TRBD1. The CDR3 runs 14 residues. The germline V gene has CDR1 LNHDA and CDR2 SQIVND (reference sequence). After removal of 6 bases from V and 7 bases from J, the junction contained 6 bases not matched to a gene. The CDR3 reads CASRYNRGREKLFF. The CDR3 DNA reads TGTGCCAGTAGATACAACAGGGGGCGTGAAAAACTGTTTTTT.

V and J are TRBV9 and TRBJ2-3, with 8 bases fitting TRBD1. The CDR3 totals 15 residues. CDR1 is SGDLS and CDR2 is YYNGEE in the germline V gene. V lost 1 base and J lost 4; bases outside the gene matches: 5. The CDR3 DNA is TGTGCCAGCAGCGTAAGACAGGGGACGGCAGATACGCAGTATTTT. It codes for CASSVRQGTADTQYF.